This T cell receptor (beta chain) appears in the sequencing data of a study of memory CD4+ T cells and cytomegalovirus serostatus. The sort gate was single viable CD3+CD4+CD8-CD45RO+ cells for memory CD4+ T cells. Germline values: CDR1 MNHNS, CDR2 SASEGT. With 2 bases removed from V and 2 bases from J, the gap between germline ends came to 12 bases. The CDR3 consists of 15 residues. Repertoires were generated with immunoSEQ multiplex PCR, while TCRdb's copy carries only in-frame clones and drops some. The sample consists of some 65,000 clones, 80% of them appearing once. The chain has TRBV6-1 and TRBJ2-5, with D possibly matching TRBD1 (5 bases). Sequencing input: memory CD4+ T cells from blood. This TCR was sampled from an adult in good health and CMV-seronegative. Some clones in this sample may be carry-over from other donors' samples. The CDR3: CASSESTTGQETQYF. The CDR3 DNA is TGTGCCAGCAGTGAATCCACTACAGGACAAGAGACCCAGTACTTC.